The TCR beta chain described here comes from a study of T-cell reconstitution after alpha-beta-depleted transplantation in children. This CDR3 is built from 15 residues. V was clipped by 7 bases and J by 6 bases; unmatched bases: 11. A remark on this clonotype: No antigen is known for it.

As it was prepared, the TCRbeta library received unique molecular identifiers. TCRdb itself ran the PCR reads through MiXCR, one entry per CDR3 protein. The table includes hundreds of thousands of distinct CDR3 sequences, 16% detected once. Study observations and caveats: Diversity and T-cell counts at one year after transplant derived mostly from new T cells. There were some patients whose high TCRbeta diversity at day 60 came from surviving recipient T cells and thymic progenitors.

The chain has TRBV12-3 or TRBV12-4 and TRBJ1-5; the match to TRBD1 covers 8 bases. Sequenced here: PBMCs, mostly from graft donor cells, sampled 360 days after TCRalphabeta/CD19-depleted stem cell transplant. The origin of this receptor is a male patient between 10 and 17 years old who had a stem cell transplant for acute lymphoblastic leukemia, so the T cells may come from the graft donor. The CDR3 here is CASTPDRVFSQPQHF. The DNA of the CDR3 is TGTGCCAGCACCCCGGACAGGGTATTTTCTCAGCCCCAGCATTTT.